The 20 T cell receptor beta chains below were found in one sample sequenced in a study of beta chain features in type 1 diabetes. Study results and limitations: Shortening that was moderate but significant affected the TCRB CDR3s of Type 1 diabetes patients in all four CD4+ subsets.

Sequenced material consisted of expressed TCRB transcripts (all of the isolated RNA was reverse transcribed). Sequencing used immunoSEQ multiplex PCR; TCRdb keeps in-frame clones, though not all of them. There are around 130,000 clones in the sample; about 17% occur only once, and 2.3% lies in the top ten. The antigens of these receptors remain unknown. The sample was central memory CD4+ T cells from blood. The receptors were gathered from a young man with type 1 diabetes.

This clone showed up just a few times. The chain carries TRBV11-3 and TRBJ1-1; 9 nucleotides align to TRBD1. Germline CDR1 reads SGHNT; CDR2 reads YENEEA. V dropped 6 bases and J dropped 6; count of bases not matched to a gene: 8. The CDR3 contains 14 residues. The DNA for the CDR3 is TGTGCCAGCAGTTCCACAGGGGGCGCGCCTGAAGCTTTCTTT. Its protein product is CASSSTGGAPEAFF.

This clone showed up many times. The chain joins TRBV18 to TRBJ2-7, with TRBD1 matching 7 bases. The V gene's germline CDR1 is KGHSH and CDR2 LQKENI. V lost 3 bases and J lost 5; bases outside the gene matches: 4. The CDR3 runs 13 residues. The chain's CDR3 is CASSPRQGDEQYF. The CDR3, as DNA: TGTGCCAGCTCACCTCGGCAGGGGGACGAGCAGTACTTC.

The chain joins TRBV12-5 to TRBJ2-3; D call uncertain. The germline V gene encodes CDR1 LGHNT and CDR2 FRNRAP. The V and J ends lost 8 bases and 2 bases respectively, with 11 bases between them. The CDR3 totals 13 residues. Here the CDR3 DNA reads TGTGCTAGTTGTCGTGGGAACACAGATACGCAGTATTTT. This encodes CASCRGNTDTQYF.

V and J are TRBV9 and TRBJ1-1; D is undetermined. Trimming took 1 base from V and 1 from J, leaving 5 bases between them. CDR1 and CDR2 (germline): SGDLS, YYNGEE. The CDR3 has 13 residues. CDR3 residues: CASSVSKNTEAFF. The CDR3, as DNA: TGTGCCAGCAGCGTATCCAAGAACACTGAAGCTTTCTTT.

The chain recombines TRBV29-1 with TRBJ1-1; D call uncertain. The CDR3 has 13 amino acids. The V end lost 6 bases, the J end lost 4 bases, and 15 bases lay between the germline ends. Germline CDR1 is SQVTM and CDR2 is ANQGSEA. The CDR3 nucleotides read TGCAGCGTGTACAGTGGATTGGGCACTGAAGCTTTCTTT. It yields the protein CSVYSGLGTEAFF.

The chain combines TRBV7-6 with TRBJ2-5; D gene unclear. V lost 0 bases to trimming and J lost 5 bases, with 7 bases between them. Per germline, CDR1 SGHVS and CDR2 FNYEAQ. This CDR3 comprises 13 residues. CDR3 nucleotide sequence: TGTGCCAGCAGCTTAGCGCATGCGGAGACCCAGTACTTC. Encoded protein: CASSLAHAETQYF.

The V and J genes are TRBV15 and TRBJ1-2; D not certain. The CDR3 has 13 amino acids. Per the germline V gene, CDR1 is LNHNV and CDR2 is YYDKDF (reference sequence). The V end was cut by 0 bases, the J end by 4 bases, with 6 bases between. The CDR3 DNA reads TGTGCCACCAGCAGAGATGGTTTCTATGGCTACACCTTC. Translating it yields CATSRDGFYGYTF.

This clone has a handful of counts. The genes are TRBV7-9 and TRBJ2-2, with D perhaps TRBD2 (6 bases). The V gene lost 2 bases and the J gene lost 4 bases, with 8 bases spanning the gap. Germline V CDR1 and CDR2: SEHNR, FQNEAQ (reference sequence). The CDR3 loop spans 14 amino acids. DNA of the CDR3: TGTGCCAGCAGCTTAAACGGGGGCACCGGGGAGCTGTTTTTT. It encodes CASSLNGGTGELFF.

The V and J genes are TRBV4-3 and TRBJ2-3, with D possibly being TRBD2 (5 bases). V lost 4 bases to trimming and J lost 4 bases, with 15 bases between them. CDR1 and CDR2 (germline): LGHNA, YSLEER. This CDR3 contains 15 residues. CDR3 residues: CASSPVEGRSDTQYF. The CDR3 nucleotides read TGCGCCAGCAGCCCCGTAGAGGGAAGATCAGATACGCAGTATTTT.

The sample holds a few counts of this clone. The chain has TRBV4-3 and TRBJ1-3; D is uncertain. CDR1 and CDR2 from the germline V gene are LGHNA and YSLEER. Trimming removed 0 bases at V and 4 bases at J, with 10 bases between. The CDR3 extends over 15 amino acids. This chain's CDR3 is CASSQDWAAGNTIYF. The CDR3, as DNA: TGCGCCAGCAGCCAAGATTGGGCAGCAGGAAACACCATATATTTT.

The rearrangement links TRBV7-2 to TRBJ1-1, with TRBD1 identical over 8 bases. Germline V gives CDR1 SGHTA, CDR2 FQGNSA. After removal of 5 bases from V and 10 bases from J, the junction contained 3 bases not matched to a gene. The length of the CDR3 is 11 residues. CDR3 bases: TGTGCCAGCAGCCAAGACAGGGGAGCTTTCTTT. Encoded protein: CASSQDRGAFF.

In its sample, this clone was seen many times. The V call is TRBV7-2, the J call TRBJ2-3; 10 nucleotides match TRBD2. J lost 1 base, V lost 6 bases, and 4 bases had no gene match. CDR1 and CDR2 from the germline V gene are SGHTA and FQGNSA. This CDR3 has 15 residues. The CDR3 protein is CASRSGTSGTDTQYF. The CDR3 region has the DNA TGTGCCAGCAGATCCGGGACTAGCGGCACAGATACGCAGTATTTT.

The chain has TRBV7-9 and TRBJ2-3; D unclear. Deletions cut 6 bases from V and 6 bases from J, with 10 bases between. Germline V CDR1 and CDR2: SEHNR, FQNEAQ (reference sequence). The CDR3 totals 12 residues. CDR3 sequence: CASSLLLDTQYF. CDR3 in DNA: TGTGCCAGCAGTCTATTGCTCGATACGCAGTATTTT.

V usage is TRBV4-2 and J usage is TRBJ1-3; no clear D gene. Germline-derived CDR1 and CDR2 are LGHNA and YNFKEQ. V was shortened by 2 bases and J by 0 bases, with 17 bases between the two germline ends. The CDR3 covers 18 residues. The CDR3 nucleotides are TGTGCCAGCAGCCAATTTGGCGGCGTCGGAAACTCTGGAAACACCATATATTTT. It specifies CASSQFGGVGNSGNTIYF.

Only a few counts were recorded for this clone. The CDR3 DNA reads as TGTGCCAGCCAATTTGGGGAAGGCTTCAGGTACGAGCAGTACTTC. Its translation: CASQFGEGFRYEQYF. This chain connects TRBV7-3 to TRBJ2-7; D remains ambiguous. Germline V CDR1 and CDR2: SGHTA, FQGTGA. The CDR3 length is 15 residues. V lost 8 bases, J lost 4 bases, and 21 bases lay in between.

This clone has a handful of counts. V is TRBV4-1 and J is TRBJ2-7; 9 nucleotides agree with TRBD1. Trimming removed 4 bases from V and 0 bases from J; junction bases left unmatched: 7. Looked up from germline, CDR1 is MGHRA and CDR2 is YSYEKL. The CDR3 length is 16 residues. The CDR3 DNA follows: TGCGCCAGCAGCCCCTTCGACAGGGGGAGCTCCTACGAGCAGTACTTC. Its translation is CASSPFDRGSSYEQYF.

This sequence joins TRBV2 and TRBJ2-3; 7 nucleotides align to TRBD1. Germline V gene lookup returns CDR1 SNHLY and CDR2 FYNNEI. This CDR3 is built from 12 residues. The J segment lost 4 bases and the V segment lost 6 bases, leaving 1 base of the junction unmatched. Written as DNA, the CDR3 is TGTGCCAGCAGCGACAGGGCAGATACGCAGTATTTT. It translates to CASSDRADTQYF.

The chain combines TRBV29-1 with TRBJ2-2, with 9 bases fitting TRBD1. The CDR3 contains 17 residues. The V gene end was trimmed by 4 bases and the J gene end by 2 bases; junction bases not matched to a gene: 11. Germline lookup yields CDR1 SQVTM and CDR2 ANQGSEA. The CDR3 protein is CSVGGQGANLNTGELFF. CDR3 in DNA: TGCAGCGTTGGGGGACAGGGTGCGAACCTTAACACCGGGGAGCTGTTTTTT.

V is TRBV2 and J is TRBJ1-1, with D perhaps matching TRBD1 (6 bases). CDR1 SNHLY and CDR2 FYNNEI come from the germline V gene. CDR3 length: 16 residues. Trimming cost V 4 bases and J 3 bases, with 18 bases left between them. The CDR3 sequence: CASSGPLGGRYTEAFF. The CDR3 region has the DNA TGTGCCAGCAGTGGCCCCCTGGGGGGCCGGTACACTGAAGCTTTCTTT.

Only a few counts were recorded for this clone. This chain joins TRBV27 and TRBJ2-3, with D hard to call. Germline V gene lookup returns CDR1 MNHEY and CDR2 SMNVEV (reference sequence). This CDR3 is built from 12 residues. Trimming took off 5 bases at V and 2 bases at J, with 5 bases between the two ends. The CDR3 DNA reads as TGTGCCAGCAGTGGTAACACAGATACGCAGTATTTT. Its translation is CASSGNTDTQYF.